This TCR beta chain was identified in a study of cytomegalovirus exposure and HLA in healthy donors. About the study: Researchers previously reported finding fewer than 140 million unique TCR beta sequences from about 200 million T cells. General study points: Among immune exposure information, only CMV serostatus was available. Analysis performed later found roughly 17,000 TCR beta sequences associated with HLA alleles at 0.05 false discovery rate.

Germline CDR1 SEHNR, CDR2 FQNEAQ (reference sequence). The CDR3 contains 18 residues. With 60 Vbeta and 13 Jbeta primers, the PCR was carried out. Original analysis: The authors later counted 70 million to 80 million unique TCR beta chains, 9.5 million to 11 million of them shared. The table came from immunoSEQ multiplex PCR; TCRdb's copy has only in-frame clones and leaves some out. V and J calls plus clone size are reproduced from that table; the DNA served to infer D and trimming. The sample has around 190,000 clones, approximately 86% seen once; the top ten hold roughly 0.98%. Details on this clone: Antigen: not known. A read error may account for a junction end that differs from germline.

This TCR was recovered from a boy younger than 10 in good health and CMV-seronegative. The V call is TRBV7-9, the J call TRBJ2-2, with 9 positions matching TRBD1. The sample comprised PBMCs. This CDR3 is CSSSPVPGTGKNTGELFF. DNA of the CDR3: TGTTCCAGCAGCCCAGTCCCCGGGACAGGGAAAAACACCGGGGAGCTGTTTTTT.